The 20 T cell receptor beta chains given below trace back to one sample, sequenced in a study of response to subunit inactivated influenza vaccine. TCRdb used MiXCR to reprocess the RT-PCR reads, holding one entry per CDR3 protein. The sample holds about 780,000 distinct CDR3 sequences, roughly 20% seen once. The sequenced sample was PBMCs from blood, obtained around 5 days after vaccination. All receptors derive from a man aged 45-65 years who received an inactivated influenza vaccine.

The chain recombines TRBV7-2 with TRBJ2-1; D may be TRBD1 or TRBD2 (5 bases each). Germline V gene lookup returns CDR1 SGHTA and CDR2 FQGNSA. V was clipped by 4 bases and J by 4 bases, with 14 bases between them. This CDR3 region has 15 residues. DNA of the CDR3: TGTGCCAGCAGCTGGACAACTCGGGGTTACAATGAGCAGTTCTTC. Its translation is CASSWTTRGYNEQFF.

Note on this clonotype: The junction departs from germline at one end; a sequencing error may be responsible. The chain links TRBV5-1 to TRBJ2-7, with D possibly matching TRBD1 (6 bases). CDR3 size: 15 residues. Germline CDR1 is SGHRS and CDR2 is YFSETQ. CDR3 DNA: TGCGCCAGAAGCTTGGACAGACCCTCTCGGTACGAGCAGTACTTC. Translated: CARSLDRPSRYEQYF.

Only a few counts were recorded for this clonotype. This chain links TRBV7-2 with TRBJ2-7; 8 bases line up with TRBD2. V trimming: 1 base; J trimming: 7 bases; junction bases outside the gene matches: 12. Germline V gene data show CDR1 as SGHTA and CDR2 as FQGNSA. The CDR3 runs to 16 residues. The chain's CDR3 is CASSLVAGGLFGEQYF. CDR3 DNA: TGTGCCAGCAGCTTAGTCGCGGGAGGACTCTTCGGGGAGCAGTACTTC.

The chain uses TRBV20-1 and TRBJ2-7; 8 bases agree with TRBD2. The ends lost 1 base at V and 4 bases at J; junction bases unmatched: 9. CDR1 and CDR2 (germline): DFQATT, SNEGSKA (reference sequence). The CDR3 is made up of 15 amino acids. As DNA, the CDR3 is TGCAGTGCTAGAGGCCCAGCGGGGGATCTTTACGAGCAGTACTTC. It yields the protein CSARGPAGDLYEQYF.

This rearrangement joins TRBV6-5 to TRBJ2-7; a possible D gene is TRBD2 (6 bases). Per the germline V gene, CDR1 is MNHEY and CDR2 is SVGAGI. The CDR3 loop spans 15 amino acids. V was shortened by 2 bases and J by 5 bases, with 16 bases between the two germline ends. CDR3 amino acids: CASSYPGLGEDEQYF. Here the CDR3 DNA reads TGTGCCAGCAGTTACCCGGGACTGGGAGAGGACGAGCAGTACTTC.

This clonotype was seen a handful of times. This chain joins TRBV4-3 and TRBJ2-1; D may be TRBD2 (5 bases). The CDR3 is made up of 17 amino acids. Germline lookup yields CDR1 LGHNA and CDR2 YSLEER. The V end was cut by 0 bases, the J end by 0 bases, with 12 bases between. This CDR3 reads CASSQDLERSSYNEQFF. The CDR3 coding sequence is TGCGCCAGCAGCCAAGATTTAGAGCGGAGCTCCTACAATGAGCAGTTCTTC.

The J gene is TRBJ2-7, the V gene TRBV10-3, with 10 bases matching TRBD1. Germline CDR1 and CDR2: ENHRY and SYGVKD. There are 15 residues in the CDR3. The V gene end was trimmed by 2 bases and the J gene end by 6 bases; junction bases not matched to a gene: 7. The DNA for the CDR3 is TGTGCCATCAGTGAGCGGATAGGGACAGGGGTCGAGCAGTACTTC. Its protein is CAISERIGTGVEQYF.

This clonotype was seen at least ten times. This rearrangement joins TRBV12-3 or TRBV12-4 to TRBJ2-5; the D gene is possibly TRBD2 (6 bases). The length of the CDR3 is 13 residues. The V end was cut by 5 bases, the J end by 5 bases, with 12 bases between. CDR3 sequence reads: CASSGGAGETQYF. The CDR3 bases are TGTGCCAGCAGTGGTGGGGCGGGGGAGACCCAGTACTTC.

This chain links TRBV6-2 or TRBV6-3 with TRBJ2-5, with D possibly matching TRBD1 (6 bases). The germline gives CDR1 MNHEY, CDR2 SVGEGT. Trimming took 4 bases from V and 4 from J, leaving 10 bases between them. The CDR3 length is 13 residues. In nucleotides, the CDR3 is TGTGCCAGCAGTTTAAACAGGGCAGAGACCCAGTACTTC. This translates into CASSLNRAETQYF.

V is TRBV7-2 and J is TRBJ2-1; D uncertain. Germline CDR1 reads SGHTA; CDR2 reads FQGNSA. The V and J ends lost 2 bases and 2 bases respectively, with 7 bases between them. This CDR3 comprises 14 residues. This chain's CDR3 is CASSLRQPYNEQFF. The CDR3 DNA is TGTGCCAGCAGCTTAAGGCAGCCCTACAATGAGCAGTTCTTC.

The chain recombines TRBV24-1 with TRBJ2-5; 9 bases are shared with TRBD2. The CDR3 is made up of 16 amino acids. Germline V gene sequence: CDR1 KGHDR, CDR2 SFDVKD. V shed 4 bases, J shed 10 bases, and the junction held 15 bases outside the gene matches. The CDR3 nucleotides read TGTGCCACCAGTGACTCGAGCGGGACTAGCATTTGGGACCAGTACTTC. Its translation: CATSDSSGTSIWDQYF.

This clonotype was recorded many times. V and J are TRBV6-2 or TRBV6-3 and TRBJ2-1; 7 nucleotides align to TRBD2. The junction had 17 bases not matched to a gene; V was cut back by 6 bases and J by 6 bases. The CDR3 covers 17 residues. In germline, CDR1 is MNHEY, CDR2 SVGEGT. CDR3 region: CASRGKISGIRVNEQFF. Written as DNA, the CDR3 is TGTGCCAGCAGGGGGAAAATCAGCGGGATAAGGGTCAATGAGCAGTTCTTC.

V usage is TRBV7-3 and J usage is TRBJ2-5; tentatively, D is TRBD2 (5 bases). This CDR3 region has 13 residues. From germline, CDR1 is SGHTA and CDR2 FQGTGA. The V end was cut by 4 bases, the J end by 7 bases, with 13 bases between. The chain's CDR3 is CASSYNLGGTQYF. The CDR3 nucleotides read TGTGCCAGCAGCTACAATCTAGGAGGGACCCAGTACTTC.

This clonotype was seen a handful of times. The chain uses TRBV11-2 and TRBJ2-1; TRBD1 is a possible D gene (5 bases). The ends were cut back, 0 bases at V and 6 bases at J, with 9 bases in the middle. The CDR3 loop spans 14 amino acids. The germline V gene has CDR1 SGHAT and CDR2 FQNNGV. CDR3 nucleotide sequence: TGTGCCAGCAGCTTAGAGGCACAGGCCAATGAGCAGTTCTTC. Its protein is CASSLEAQANEQFF.

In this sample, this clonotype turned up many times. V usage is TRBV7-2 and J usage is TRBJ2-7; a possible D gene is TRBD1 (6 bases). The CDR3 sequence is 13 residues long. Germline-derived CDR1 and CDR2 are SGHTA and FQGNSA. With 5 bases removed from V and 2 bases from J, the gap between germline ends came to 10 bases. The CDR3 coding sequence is TGTGCCAGCAGCCGGGGACAACCCTACGAGCAGTACTTC. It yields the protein CASSRGQPYEQYF. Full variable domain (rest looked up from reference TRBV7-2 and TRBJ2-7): GAGVSQSPSNKVTEKGKDVELRCDPISGHTALYWYRQSLGQGLEFLIYFQGNSAPDKSGLPSDRFSAERTGGSVSTLTIQRTQQEDSAVYLCASSRGQPYEQYFGPGTRLTVT.

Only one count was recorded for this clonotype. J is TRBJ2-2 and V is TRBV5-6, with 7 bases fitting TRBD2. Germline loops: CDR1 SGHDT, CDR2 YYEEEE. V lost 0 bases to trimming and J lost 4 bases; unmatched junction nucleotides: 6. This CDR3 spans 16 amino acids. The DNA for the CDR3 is TGTGCCAGCAGCTTGGAGGGACTAAGGATCACCGGGGAGCTGTTTTTT. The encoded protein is CASSLEGLRITGELFF.

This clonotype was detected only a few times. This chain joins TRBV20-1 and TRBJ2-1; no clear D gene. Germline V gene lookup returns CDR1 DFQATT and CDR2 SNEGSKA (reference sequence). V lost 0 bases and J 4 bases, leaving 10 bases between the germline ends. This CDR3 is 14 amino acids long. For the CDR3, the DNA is TGCAGTGCTAGAGATCTCGAAGTTTACAATGAGCAGTTCTTC. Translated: CSARDLEVYNEQFF.

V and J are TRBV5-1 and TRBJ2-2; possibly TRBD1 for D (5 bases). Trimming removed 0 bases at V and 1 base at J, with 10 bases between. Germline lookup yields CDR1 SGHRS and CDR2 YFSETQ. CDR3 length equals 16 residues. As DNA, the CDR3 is TGCGCCAGCAGCTTGGCGACGACAGTGAACACCGGGGAGCTGTTTTTT. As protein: CASSLATTVNTGELFF.

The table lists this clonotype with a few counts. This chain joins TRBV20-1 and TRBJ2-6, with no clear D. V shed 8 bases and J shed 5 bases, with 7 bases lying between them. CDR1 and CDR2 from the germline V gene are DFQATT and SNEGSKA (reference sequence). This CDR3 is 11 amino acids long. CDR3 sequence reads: CSTDRANVLTF. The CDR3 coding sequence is TGCAGTACCGATAGGGCCAACGTCCTGACTTTC.

CDR3 amino acids: CASSSGTGIGYTF. The CDR3 DNA sequence: TGCGCCAGCAGCTCCGGGACAGGGATAGGCTACACCTTC. The chain carries TRBV5-1 and TRBJ1-2; 9 bases align to TRBD1. Germline V gives CDR1 SGHRS, CDR2 YFSETQ. The V segment lost 3 bases and the J segment 8 bases; nucleotides outside the gene matches: 5. The CDR3 covers 13 residues.